The 22 T cell receptor beta chains below all came from one sample that was sequenced in a study of T cell repertoires in ileal Crohn's disease. Time point defined: proximal margin of the surgical specimen (macroscopically non-inflamed). The method was immunoSEQ multiplex PCR; TCRdb's version includes in-frame clones alone and lacks a portion of them. The sample contains 4,000 to 6,000 clones, about nine tenths of which appear only once. Material: ileal tissue. These receptors were taken from an adult with Crohn's disease.

This clone was picked up a small number of times. V gene TRBV7-9 combines with J gene TRBJ2-5; the D gene could be TRBD1 or TRBD2 (7 bases each). This CDR3 is 15 amino acids long. Germline lookup yields CDR1 SEHNR and CDR2 FQNEAQ (reference sequence). V gave up 5 bases and J gave up 3 bases, with 16 bases separating them. CDR3 in DNA: TGTGCCAGCAGCAGCGGGACAGCCTCAGAAGAGACCCAGTACTTC. This translates into CASSSGTASEETQYF.

V and J are TRBV30 and TRBJ1-3; D gene uncertain. Trimming pared 4 bases from V and 0 bases from J, leaving 4 bases between. The CDR3 sequence is 12 residues long. Germline V gene lookup returns CDR1 GTSNPN and CDR2 SVGIG (reference sequence). In nucleotides, the CDR3 is TGTGCCTGGACCTTCTCTGGAAACACCATATATTTT. It encodes CAWTFSGNTIYF.

The rearrangement links TRBV27 to TRBJ2-7; 13 bases are shared with TRBD2. V lost 6 bases to trimming and J lost 4 bases; unmatched junction nucleotides: 6. The CDR3 has 15 residues. Germline V CDR1 and CDR2: MNHEY, SMNVEV (reference sequence). The CDR3 here is CASRKLAGGRYEQYF. CDR3 DNA sequence: TGTGCCAGCAGGAAACTAGCGGGAGGGCGGTACGAGCAGTACTTC.

The rearrangement uses TRBV9 and TRBJ2-5; no firm D call. V lost 0 bases, J lost 1 base, and 10 bases lay in between. The CDR3 consists of 15 residues. Germline V gene lookup returns CDR1 SGDLS and CDR2 YYNGEE. CDR3: CASSVASLPQETQYF. CDR3 bases: TGTGCCAGCAGCGTAGCATCCTTGCCCCAAGAGACCCAGTACTTC.

This clone was picked up one time. The chain carries TRBV27 and TRBJ1-2, with D unresolved. This CDR3 has 14 amino acids. Germline CDR1 MNHEY, CDR2 SMNVEV (reference sequence). The ends were cut back, 6 bases at V and 4 bases at J, with 15 bases in the middle. CDR3 sequence: CASRSPGVGYGYTF. CDR3 DNA: TGTGCCAGCAGATCTCCGGGTGTAGGCTATGGCTACACCTTC.

This chain joins TRBV6-5 and TRBJ2-2, with 8 bases that match TRBD2. Germline V lookup: CDR1 MNHEY, CDR2 SVGAGI. The CDR3 length is 15 residues. V shed 8 bases and J 6 bases; nucleotides not matched to a gene: 11. Here the CDR3 DNA reads TGTGCCAGCGCCCTTAAGTCGGGAGGGGCCGGGGAGCTGTTTTTT. Protein: CASALKSGGAGELFF.

This chain uses TRBV28 with TRBJ2-1, with 12 positions matching TRBD2. The germline V gene has CDR1 MDHEN and CDR2 SYDVKM. The CDR3 length is 14 residues. V shed 6 bases, J shed 7 bases, and the junction held 4 bases outside the gene matches. CDR3 nucleotides: TGTGCCAGCAGGACCGGGACTAGCGGGAATGAGCAGTTCTTC. This encodes CASRTGTSGNEQFF.

The genes are TRBV7-9 and TRBJ2-7; 7 nucleotides align to TRBD2. V shed 5 bases, J shed 3 bases, and the junction held 7 bases outside the gene matches. CDR1 is SEHNR and CDR2 is FQNEAQ in the germline V gene (reference sequence). The length of the CDR3 is 14 residues. The CDR3 DNA reads TGTGCCAGCAGCAATCTAGCGGCGGACTACGAGCAGTACTTC. Protein sequence: CASSNLAADYEQYF.

The chain links TRBV4-3 to TRBJ1-1; a possible D gene is TRBD1 (6 bases). With 1 base removed from V and 0 bases from J, the gap between germline ends came to 24 bases. Looked up from germline, CDR1 is LGHNA and CDR2 is YSLEER. The length of the CDR3 is 20 residues. This CDR3 is CASSQGITFPGQGMNTEAFF. The CDR3, as DNA: TGCGCCAGCAGCCAAGGGATCACTTTCCCGGGCCAGGGGATGAACACTGAAGCTTTCTTT.

The gene calls are TRBV2 and TRBJ2-2; a weak D match, TRBD2 (6 bases). Per the germline V gene, CDR1 is SNHLY and CDR2 is FYNNEI. CDR3 size: 14 residues. The V gene lost 1 base and the J gene lost 6 bases, with 9 bases spanning the gap. The chain's CDR3 is CASSEVGGAGELFF. The CDR3 DNA sequence: TGTGCCAGCAGTGAAGTTGGAGGGGCCGGGGAGCTGTTTTTT.

Only a few counts were recorded for this clone. V usage is TRBV23-1 and J usage is TRBJ2-7, with D unclear. Being an ORF, TRBV23-1 has a function that is uncertain. The CDR3 sequence is 16 residues long. The V end was cut by 0 bases, the J end by 0 bases, with 12 bases between. The CDR3 nucleotides read TGCGCCAGCAGTCAATCGATCAGGAGCCACTCCTACGAGCAGTACTTC. Its protein is CASSQSIRSHSYEQYF.

The chain joins TRBV15 to TRBJ1-2; D gene uncertain. CDR3 length equals 13 residues. Germline CDR1 LNHNV, CDR2 YYDKDF (reference sequence). V was trimmed by 2 bases and J by 2 bases, leaving 6 bases between them. CDR3 protein: CATSRPQNYGYTF. In DNA, the CDR3 is TGTGCCACCAGCAGACCCCAGAACTATGGCTACACCTTC.

V is TRBV4-1 and J is TRBJ2-7; 8 nucleotides agree with TRBD1. The CDR3 length is 15 residues. V dropped 0 bases and J dropped 5; count of bases not matched to a gene: 6. The germline V gene encodes CDR1 MGHRA and CDR2 YSYEKL. The CDR3 spells CASSQEGTGVDEQYF. CDR3 sequence (DNA): TGCGCCAGCAGCCAAGAGGGGACAGGTGTCGACGAGCAGTACTTC.

This chain links TRBV14 with TRBJ1-2; D is possibly TRBD1 (6 bases). Trimming cost V 4 bases and J 6 bases, with 12 bases left between them. The CDR3 runs to 13 residues. From germline, CDR1 is SGHDN and CDR2 FVKESK. The CDR3 DNA reads as TGTGCCAGCAGCCGGGGGCCAGGGAATGGCTACACCTTC. Translated, it gives CASSRGPGNGYTF.

CDR3 region: CASSYSYRGEYEQYF. As DNA, the CDR3 is TGTGCCAGCAGTTACTCGTACAGGGGAGAGTACGAGCAGTACTTC. This sequence joins TRBV6-5 and TRBJ2-7; 7 bases fit TRBD1. The CDR3 runs 15 residues. The V and J ends lost 0 bases and 4 bases, in that order; junction bases with no gene match: 6. Germline V gene data show CDR1 as MNHEY and CDR2 as SVGAGI.

The V gene is TRBV19, the J gene TRBJ2-7; D is possibly TRBD1 (6 bases). V lost 8 bases and J lost 3, with 14 bases in between. The CDR3 has 13 residues. Looked up from germline, CDR1 is LNHDA and CDR2 is SQIVND (reference sequence). The CDR3 DNA reads TGTGCCAGTGCAAGACAGGCGGGCTACGAGCAGTACTTC. It encodes CASARQAGYEQYF.

Regarding this clone: A read error may produce the germline difference seen at one junction end. This chain links TRBV9 with TRBJ2-1; D is unclear. Germline assignment: CDR1 SGDLS and CDR2 YYNGEE. The length of the CDR3 is 14 residues. CDR3 in amino acids: CACSVGGTNNEQFF. In nucleotides, the CDR3 is TGTGCCTGCAGCGTAGGTGGTACCAACAATGAGCAGTTCTTC. The full variable domain, its missing parts supplied by reference TRBV9 and TRBJ2-1, is DSGVTQTPKHLITATGQRVTLRCSPRSGDLSVYWYQQSLDQGLQFLIQYYNGEERAKGNILERFSAQQFPDLHSELNLSSLELGDSALYFCACSVGGTNNEQFFGPGTRLTVL.

This clone was seen only once. This chain connects TRBV11-1 to TRBJ1-6; no clear D gene. The CDR3 loop spans 14 amino acids. Germline CDR1 and CDR2: SGHAT and FQDESV (reference sequence). V dropped 0 bases and J dropped 7 bases, with 7 bases sitting between them. The CDR3 reads CASSLAVSNSPLHF. DNA of the CDR3: TGTGCCAGCAGCTTAGCGGTCAGCAATTCACCCCTCCACTTT.

The chain uses TRBV7-2 and TRBJ2-7; perhaps TRBD2 as D (7 bases). The CDR3 covers 15 residues. Germline CDR1 reads SGHTA; CDR2 reads FQGNSA. Trimming left V 5 bases short and J 5 bases short, with 19 bases between. The CDR3 loop reads CASSQNEGGRNEQYF. In nucleotides, the CDR3 is TGTGCCAGCAGCCAAAACGAGGGGGGGCGTAACGAGCAGTACTTC.

This rearrangement joins TRBV18 to TRBJ1-1; D is perhaps TRBD1 (5 bases). The germline V gene encodes CDR1 KGHSH and CDR2 LQKENI. CDR3 size: 12 residues. The V gene lost 5 bases and the J gene lost 8 bases, with 12 bases spanning the gap. CDR3 amino acids: CASSSNRDEAFF. The CDR3 DNA reads TGTGCCAGCTCATCTAACCGGGACGAAGCTTTCTTT.

This sequence joins TRBV2 and TRBJ1-4; D is unresolved. Germline V lookup: CDR1 SNHLY, CDR2 FYNNEI. This CDR3 region has 12 residues. Trimming cost V 1 base and J 9 bases, with 6 bases left between them. DNA for the CDR3: TGTGCCAGCAGTGAAGTGAGGAAAAAACTGTTTTTT. It yields the protein CASSEVRKKLFF.

The chain joins TRBV11-2 to TRBJ2-2; D is possibly TRBD1 or TRBD2 (5 bases each). Germline V gene lookup returns CDR1 SGHAT and CDR2 FQNNGV. V shed 2 bases and J shed 4 bases, with 17 bases lying between them. The CDR3 is 17 amino acids. In DNA form, the CDR3 reads TGTGCCAGCAGCTTACAAGCTGGGGCTCGGGGCACCGGGGAGCTGTTTTTT. Its protein is CASSLQAGARGTGELFF.